This TCR beta chain comes out of a study of blood T cells in healthy people across ages. General observations from the study: Fewer expanded clones and more diversity marked long-lived versus aged donors. Per-million-T-cell TCR beta diversity fell roughly linearly with age.

The use of a sample-barcoded 5' primer and a J-beta primer mix characterized a second PCR of roughly 7 to 12 cycles. A template-switch adaptor with 12 random nucleotides tagged each cDNA molecule. MiXCR, run by TCRdb on the 5' RACE reads, gives a single entry per CDR3 protein. The sample contains 650,000 to 1,000,000 distinct CDR3 sequences, 35% to 40% of which appear only once. Worth noting for this clonotype: The antigen is undetermined.

Roughly 9.5 milliliters of peripheral blood were drawn from each donor into EDTA-treated tubes. The TCR originated in a man younger than 35 in good health. The sequenced sample was blood.

CDR3 region: CASSFPGGGGTGELFF. CDR3 nucleotides: TGTGCCAGCAGCTTCCCGGGAGGAGGGGGAACCGGGGAGCTGTTTTTT. This chain uses TRBV7-2 with TRBJ2-2; a possible D gene is TRBD2 (7 bases). The CDR3 totals 16 residues. CDR1 and CDR2 (germline): SGHTA, FQGNSA. Trimming stripped 3 bases from V and 5 bases from J, with 16 bases between.